This TCR beta chain stems from a study of T cell responses to AZD1222 COVID-19 vaccine (TCRdb year 2021). Describing the broader study: A total of just over 230 trial participants underwent TCR sequencing, of whom about 200 had received two doses of AZD1222 and some 26 had received two doses of the MenACWY control vaccine. Enrollment into the trials was organized by age into subgroups of 18-55, 56-69 and 70-plus years, and those subgroups contained about 160, 30 and 59 TCR-sequenced participants, respectively. The paper as a whole reports these results and caveats: Spike-specific TCR breadth and depth rose significantly after two AZD1222 doses compared with day 0 and with MenACWY recipients. Because no day 14 peak-response samples were available, repertoires were characterized only after the peak T cell response. Conclusions about previously exposed vaccinees are limited, since just 6 or 7 AZD1222 recipients were seropositive for SARS-CoV-2 at baseline. Epitopes outside the regions mutated in the B.1.351 and B.1.1.7 variants were reportedly recognized by nearly half of the unique spike-specific TCRs. The 56-69-year group was small, and its depth increase did not reach significance, likely because of low power. Participants were mostly white British and included more females than males, and it was suggested by the authors that clonal diversity may have been underestimated. CD4 TCRs associated with the vaccine covered the entire spike protein, and the dominant responses were in regions 160-218 and 743-854.

Reading the label with the study, this specimen's time point is: about 28 days (+/-7) after the second vaccine dose. Because spike-specific TCR depth and breadth did not differ between the two schedules, AZD1222 recipients who got a second dose at roughly 4 weeks were pooled with those who got a second dose at roughly 12 weeks. The vaccinee samples were drawn from two UK trials, COV001 and COV002, one of which was a single-blind randomized controlled phase 2/3 trial testing AZD1222 (ChAdOx1 nCoV-19) in healthy adults. For TCRbeta chain sequencing, PBMC samples from trial participants were taken at day 0 and at day 28 after the second dose. In regard to this clone: The clone's antigen remains unknown. There are no base qualities to consult, and no much larger clone falls within one base.

The CDR3 regions of human TCRbeta chains were analyzed by immunosequencing. On the study's bioinformatics: TCRs in the repertoires were matched against a reference library of SARS-CoV-2-specific TCRs that had been generated with the MIRA antigen-specificity platform. Breadth meant the fraction of unique TCRs that were SARS-CoV-2-associated, whereas depth meant the fraction of total T cells that were SARS-CoV-2-associated. Each spike-specific TCR was assigned to its reactive spike region and to a CD4 or CD8 class using the MIRA data. Log10-transformed breadth and depth values were compared by one-way ANOVA with Sidak's multiple comparisons tests. TCRdb took this table from immuneACCESS and kept in-frame rearrangements with V and J called. Such tables lack part of the clones; where checked against another copy, unresolved V genes explain under half of the gap, and the rest is unexplained. The V and J calls and clone size are taken from that table; D and trimming were inferred from the DNA. Here the sample has about 130,000 clones; over 80% occur a single time. The ten largest clones capture around 6.5% of the sample.

Sequences were derived from peripheral blood, sampled 28 days after the second AZD1222 dose. The sequence was obtained from an adult who received the AZD1222 COVID-19 vaccine.

The nucleotides read TGTGCCAGCACGCCCCCTCGAGAGGGGAACACTGAAGCTTTCTTT. Translated, this is CASTPPREGNTEAFF. The V and J genes are TRBV7-9 and TRBJ1-1; the D gene remains uncertain. From the cysteine up to the phenylalanine, the CDR3 has a length of 15 residues. Only CDR3 DNA remains: 45 bases, in frame from the first base. Deletion took 7 bases off V and 1 base off J, with a span of 16 bases between the germline ends. Via the germline V gene (reference sequence), CDR1 is SEHNR and CDR2 FQNEAQ.